This T cell receptor (beta chain) was found in a study of cytomegalovirus exposure and HLA in healthy donors. The PCR ran on 60 Vbeta and 13 Jbeta primers. Sequencing was performed with immunoSEQ multiplex PCR; in TCRdb, only in-frame clones are kept and a portion is missing. Here the sample spans roughly 170,000 clones, just over 75% being singletons. CDR3 length equals 16 residues. Germline V gene sequence: CDR1 MGHRA, CDR2 YSYEKL. V lost 4 bases, J lost 0 bases, and 16 bases lay in between. Sequenced: PBMCs. This sequence was found in a woman in her 30s in good health and CMV-seropositive. J is TRBJ2-7 and V is TRBV4-1; a weak D match, TRBD1 (5 bases). CDR3 coding DNA: TGCGCCAGCAGCCTTCAAGCAATAGGGGACTCCTACGAGCAGTACTTC. Translated, it gives CASSLQAIGDSYEQYF.